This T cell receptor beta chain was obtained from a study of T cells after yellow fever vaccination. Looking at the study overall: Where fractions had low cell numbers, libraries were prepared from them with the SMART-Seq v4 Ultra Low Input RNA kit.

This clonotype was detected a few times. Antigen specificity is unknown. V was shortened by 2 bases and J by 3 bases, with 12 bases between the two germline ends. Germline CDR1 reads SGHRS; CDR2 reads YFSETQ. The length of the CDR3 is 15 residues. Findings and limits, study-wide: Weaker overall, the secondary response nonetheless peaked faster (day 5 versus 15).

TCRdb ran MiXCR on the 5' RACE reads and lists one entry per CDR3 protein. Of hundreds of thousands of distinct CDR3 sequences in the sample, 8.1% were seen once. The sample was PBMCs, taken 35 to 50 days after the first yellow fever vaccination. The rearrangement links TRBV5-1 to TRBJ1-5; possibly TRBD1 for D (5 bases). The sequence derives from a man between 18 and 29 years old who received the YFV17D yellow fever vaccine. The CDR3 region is CASSLVSGVNQPQHF. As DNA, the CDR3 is TGCGCCAGCAGCTTAGTCTCGGGGGTCAATCAGCCCCAGCATTTT.